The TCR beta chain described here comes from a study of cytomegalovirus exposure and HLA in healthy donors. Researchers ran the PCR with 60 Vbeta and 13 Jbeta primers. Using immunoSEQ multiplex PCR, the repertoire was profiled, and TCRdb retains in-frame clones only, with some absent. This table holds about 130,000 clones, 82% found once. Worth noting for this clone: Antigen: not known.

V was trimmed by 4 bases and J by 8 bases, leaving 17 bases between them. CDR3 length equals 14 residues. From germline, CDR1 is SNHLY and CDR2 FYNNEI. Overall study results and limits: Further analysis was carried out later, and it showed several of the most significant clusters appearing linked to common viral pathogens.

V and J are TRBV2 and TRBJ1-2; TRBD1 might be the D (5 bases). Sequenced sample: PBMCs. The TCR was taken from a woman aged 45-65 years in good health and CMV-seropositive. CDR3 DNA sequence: TGTGCCAGCAGTGGGATGGGGCAAGGAAAGGGCTACACCTTC. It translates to CASSGMGQGKGYTF.